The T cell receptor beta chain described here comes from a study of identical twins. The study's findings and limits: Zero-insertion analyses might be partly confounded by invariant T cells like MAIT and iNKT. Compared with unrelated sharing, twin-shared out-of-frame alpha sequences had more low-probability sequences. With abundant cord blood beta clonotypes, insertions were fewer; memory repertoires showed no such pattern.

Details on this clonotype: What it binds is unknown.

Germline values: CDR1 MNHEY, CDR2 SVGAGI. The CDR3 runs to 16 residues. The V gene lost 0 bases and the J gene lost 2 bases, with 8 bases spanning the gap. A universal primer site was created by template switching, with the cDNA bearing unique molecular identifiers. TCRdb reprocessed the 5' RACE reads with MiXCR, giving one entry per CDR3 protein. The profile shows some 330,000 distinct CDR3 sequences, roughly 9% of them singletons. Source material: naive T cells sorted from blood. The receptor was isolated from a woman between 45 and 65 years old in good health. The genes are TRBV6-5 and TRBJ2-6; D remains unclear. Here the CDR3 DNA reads TGTGCCAGCAGTTACTCTCGAGCCCCTGGGGCCAACGTCCTGACTTTC. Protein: CASSYSRAPGANVLTF.